The clone carrying this T cell receptor (beta chain) was picked up one time. Its antigen is currently unknown. The data were obtained in a study of beta chain features in type 1 diabetes. The CDR3 covers 15 residues. CDR1 is SGHVS, CDR2 FQNEAQ, per germline. Losses at the gene ends were 5 bases for V and 0 bases for J; bases not matched to a gene: 4. Study-wide findings and caveats: Equally in patients and controls, shorter templates might have been favored by PCR. Within the patient group, naive, central memory and Treg TCRB repertoires appeared more similar to each other than within healthy donors. Type 1 diabetes patients had VDJ junctions that carried fewer insertions and more deletions.

The authors reverse transcribed all of the isolated RNA, so sequencing captured expressed TCRB transcripts. Produced via immunoSEQ multiplex PCR; TCRdb's table is partial and in-frame only. Here the sample spans some 500,000 clones, roughly 10% being singletons. Staining for CD45RO/CCR7/CD25/CD127/CD95/CD27 allowed sorting of CD4+ naive, central memory, regulatory and stem cell-like memory cells. Sequencing was performed on naive CD4+ T cells from blood. The clonotype comes from a woman aged 18 to 35 in good health. V usage is TRBV7-8 and J usage is TRBJ2-1; 7 bases are shared with TRBD1. CDR3 sequence (DNA): TGTGCCAGCAGCATGGACAGGACCTCCTACAATGAGCAGTTCTTC. It translates to CASSMDRTSYNEQFF.